A selection of T cell receptor beta chains follows, all from one sample in a study of T cell responses to AZD1222 COVID-19 vaccine. Generated by immunoSEQ multiplex PCR, the TCRdb table keeps only in-frame clones and is missing some. The sample has about 97,000 clones; 88% are singletons. Sequenced material: peripheral blood, taken on day 0 of AZD1222 vaccination. The origin of the receptors is an adult in good health. The CDR3 runs from the conserved cysteine through the conserved F or W. D genes are given only for firm matches. Rows may omit the clone size; those that give it use once, few, many or a size class.

d_gene: TRBD1
len: 15
v_gene: TRBV3-1/TRBV3-2
j_gene: TRBJ1-3
abundance: NA
CDR3nt: TGTGCCAGCAGCCAAACAGGGGGATCTGGAAACACCATATATTTT
CDR3aa: CASSQTGGSGNTIYF

d_gene: NA
len: 13
v_gene: TRBV19
j_gene: TRBJ2-3
abundance: NA
CDR3nt: TGTGCCAGTAGTAACGACTTGGCAGATACGCAGTATTTT
CDR3aa: CASSNDLADTQYF

d_gene: NA
len: 14
v_gene: TRBV30
j_gene: TRBJ1-4
abundance: NA
CDR3nt: TGTGCCTGGAACCCGGGACTTGCGGATGAAAAACTGTTTTTT
CDR3aa: CAWNPGLADEKLFF

d_gene: NA
len: 14
v_gene: TRBV6-5
j_gene: TRBJ1-1
abundance: many
CDR3nt: TGTGCCAGCAGTTACGGGGGTGGTAACACTGAAGCTTTCTTT
CDR3aa: CASSYGGGNTEAFF

d_gene: NA
len: 15
v_gene: TRBV4-3
j_gene: TRBJ1-2
abundance: NA
CDR3nt: TGCGCCAGCAGCCAAGATCCTCGGGGTAACTATGGCTACACCTTC
CDR3aa: CASSQDPRGNYGYTF

d_gene: NA
len: 11
v_gene: TRBV19
j_gene: TRBJ2-1
abundance: NA
CDR3nt: TGTGCCAGTAGTATAGGGGGCCACCGGTTCTTC
CDR3aa: CASSIGGHRFF

d_gene: NA
len: 13
v_gene: TRBV7-8
j_gene: TRBJ2-5
abundance: NA
CDR3nt: TGTGCCAGCAGCTTAGCGACGGGAGAGACCCAGTACTTC
CDR3aa: CASSLATGETQYF

d_gene: NA
len: 13
v_gene: TRBV6-1
j_gene: TRBJ1-2
abundance: few
CDR3nt: TGTGCCAGCAGTGAACAGGGAGGGTATGGCTACACCTTC
CDR3aa: CASSEQGGYGYTF

d_gene: TRBD1
len: 17
v_gene: TRBV7-2
j_gene: TRBJ2-3
abundance: NA
CDR3nt: TGTGCCAGCAGCTTAGCGGGGACAGGGGGATCCCAGGATACGCAGTATTTT
CDR3aa: CASSLAGTGGSQDTQYF

d_gene: TRBD1
len: 15
v_gene: TRBV3-1/TRBV3-2
j_gene: TRBJ1-2
abundance: NA
CDR3nt: TGTGCCAGCAGCCAAGGGACAGGAGCTGGCTATGGCTACACCTTC
CDR3aa: CASSQGTGAGYGYTF

d_gene: NA
len: 11
v_gene: TRBV11-2
j_gene: TRBJ1-4
abundance: NA
CDR3nt: TGTGCCAGCAGCAAATTCGAAAAACTGTTTTTT
CDR3aa: CASSKFEKLFF

d_gene: NA
len: 15
v_gene: TRBV5-1
j_gene: TRBJ2-1
abundance: NA
CDR3nt: TGCGCCAGCAGCGAAAGGGGGGGACTAAGAAATGAGCAGTTCTTC
CDR3aa: CASSERGGLRNEQFF

d_gene: NA
len: 11
v_gene: TRBV29-1
j_gene: TRBJ1-1
abundance: NA
CDR3nt: TGCAGCGTTGAGGAAAGGACTGAAGCTTTCTTT
CDR3aa: CSVEERTEAFF